This T cell receptor beta chain was observed in a study of T-cell reconstitution after alpha-beta-depleted transplantation in children. Study conclusions and caveats: Several hundred expanded graft clones reportedly gave rise to the alpha-beta T cells present about two months after transplant. A year post-transplant, T-cell counts and diversity derived mostly from newly produced T cells. Surviving recipient cells, namely T cells and thymic progenitors, were the source of high day-60 TCRbeta diversity in some patients.

Unique molecular identifiers were incorporated into the prepared TCRbeta library. TCRdb reprocessed the PCR reads with MiXCR, giving one entry per CDR3 protein. The table lists approximately 210,000 distinct CDR3 sequences, roughly 15% of them singletons. As to this clonotype: Its antigen remains unknown.

The CDR3 sequence is 12 residues long. Germline values: CDR1 SGHAT, CDR2 FQNNGV. Trimming took 5 bases from V and 7 from J, leaving 9 bases between them. The specimen comprised PBMCs, mostly from graft donor cells, sampled 360 days after TCRalphabeta/CD19-depleted stem cell transplant. The gene calls are TRBV11-2 and TRBJ2-1; D uncertain. The sequence came from a male patient aged 2-10 years who had a stem cell transplant for acute lymphoblastic leukemia, so the T cells may come from the graft donor. The CDR3 spells CASSQRKNEQFF. CDR3 bases: TGTGCCAGCAGCCAAAGAAAAAATGAGCAGTTCTTC.